The 20 T cell receptor beta chains in this list originate from one sample, sequenced in a study of shared clonotypes between healthy human individuals. The table came from immunoSEQ multiplex PCR; TCRdb's copy has only in-frame clones and leaves some out. The table shows more than 2 million clones, with over 85% occurring only once. The sample taken for sequencing was naive CD4+ T cells sorted from blood. As to subset: CD45RA+ positively selected. The receptors derive from a man between 18 and 29 years old in good health.

In regard to this clone: Other DNA sequences of this sample code for an identical CDR3. This chain connects TRBV4-1 to TRBJ2-5, with 7 positions matching TRBD2. Trimming removed 2 bases from V and 4 bases from J; junction bases left unmatched: 1. The CDR3 consists of 13 residues. The germline gives CDR1 MGHRA, CDR2 YSYEKL. The CDR3 sequence is CASSQTGGETQYF. In nucleotides, the CDR3 is TGCGCCAGCAGCCAAACGGGGGGAGAGACCCAGTACTTC.

The chain has TRBV6-5 and TRBJ2-3; 10 bases agree with TRBD2. CDR1 MNHEY and CDR2 SVGAGI come from the germline V gene. Trimming at V came to 6 bases and at J to 3 bases, leaving 6 bases not matched to a gene. The CDR3 consists of 15 residues. CDR3 in amino acids: CASSSSGSRTDTQYF. The CDR3 nucleotides are TGTGCCAGCAGCTCTAGCGGGAGTAGAACAGATACGCAGTATTTT.

This clone was found once. V and J are TRBV5-5 and TRBJ2-4; TRBD2 agrees at 9 bases. The CDR3 consists of 16 residues. The ends lost 0 bases at V and 7 bases at J; junction bases unmatched: 8. In germline, CDR1 is SGHKS, CDR2 YYEKEE (reference sequence). The CDR3 coding sequence is TGTGCCAGCAGCTTGGTCGATAGCGGGAGTAGGAACATTCAGTACTTC. It specifies CASSLVDSGSRNIQYF. Supplemented by reference TRBV5-5 and TRBJ2-4, the full variable domain reads DAGVTQSPTHLIKTRGQQVTLRCSPISGHKSVSWYQQVLGQGPQFIFQYYEKEERGRGNFPDRFSARQFPNYSSELNVNALLLGDSALYLCASSLVDSGSRNIQYFGAGTRLSVL.

The rearrangement uses TRBV7-9 and TRBJ2-7, with D unresolved. Trimming cost V 6 bases and J 7 bases, with 16 bases left between them. The V gene's germline CDR1 is SEHNR and CDR2 FQNEAQ (reference sequence). The CDR3 is made up of 13 amino acids. Here the CDR3 reads CASSLGPVGEQYF. The DNA for the CDR3 is TGTGCCAGCAGTCTCGGTCCCGTGGGGGAGCAGTACTTC.

This clone was seen a handful of times. This CDR3 is CATSREGYQPQHF. In DNA form, the CDR3 reads TGTGCCACCAGCAGAGAAGGATATCAGCCCCAGCATTTT. The rearrangement links TRBV15 to TRBJ1-5, with D uncertain. This CDR3 has 13 residues. V shed 0 bases and J shed 5 bases, with 5 bases lying between them. Germline lookup yields CDR1 LNHNV and CDR2 YYDKDF (reference sequence).

This chain joins TRBV5-6 and TRBJ1-1; D uncertain. Germline CDR1 and CDR2: SGHDT and YYEEEE. The CDR3 extends over 13 amino acids. V lost 4 bases to trimming and J lost 0 bases, with 7 bases between them. Written as DNA, the CDR3 is TGTGCCAGCAGCCTTAGCATGAACACTGAAGCTTTCTTT. Translating gives CASSLSMNTEAFF.

V and J are TRBV9 and TRBJ2-1, with a tentative D call TRBD2 (6 bases). The CDR3 has 14 residues. V lost 10 bases and J 2 bases, leaving 16 bases between the germline ends. From germline, CDR1 is SGDLS and CDR2 YYNGEE. Here the CDR3 reads CASNGGDPYNEQFF. The CDR3, as DNA: TGTGCCTCAAACGGCGGGGACCCCTACAATGAGCAGTTCTTC.

CDR3 DNA: TGTGCCATCAGTGACACGATCTCAAGCGGAAGCTCCTACAATGAGCAGTTCTTC. It specifies CAISDTISSGSSYNEQFF. The rearrangement joins TRBV10-3 to TRBJ2-1; tentative D call: TRBD2 (5 bases). The CDR3 is 18 amino acids. Germline V lookup: CDR1 ENHRY, CDR2 SYGVKD. With 3 bases removed from V and 0 bases from J, the gap between germline ends came to 18 bases.

The chain recombines TRBV7-2 with TRBJ2-3, with a weak D call TRBD1 (6 bases). V was pared by 5 bases and J by 0 bases, with 18 bases between. The length of the CDR3 is 17 residues. Germline lookup yields CDR1 SGHTA and CDR2 FQGNSA. The CDR3 region has the DNA TGTGCCAGCAGCAGGGGGTTACCGGACCCTAGCACAGATACGCAGTATTTT. It specifies CASSRGLPDPSTDTQYF.

The CDR3 DNA follows: TGTGCCAGCAGCTCCACCAACCCAGGGGGCAAGCAGTACTTC. As protein: CASSSTNPGGKQYF. This chain connects TRBV7-9 to TRBJ2-7; the match to TRBD1 covers 8 bases. With V trimmed by 4 bases and J by 8 bases, 10 bases remained unmatched. This CDR3 is built from 14 residues. Germline V gives CDR1 SEHNR, CDR2 FQNEAQ (reference sequence). Supplemented by reference TRBV7-9 and TRBJ2-7, the full variable domain reads DTGVSQNPRHKITKRGQNVTFRCDPISEHNRLYWYRQTLGQGPEFLTYFQNEAQLEKSRLLSDRFSAERPKGSFSTLEIQRTEQGDSAMYLCASSSTNPGGKQYFGPGTRLTVT.

The chain recombines TRBV10-1 with TRBJ2-3, with D perhaps matching TRBD1 (5 bases). There are 14 residues in the CDR3. Germline loops: CDR1 WNHNN, CDR2 SYGVQD (reference sequence). V was clipped by 4 bases and J by 6 bases, with 14 bases between them. CDR3 sequence: CASSGGVPLDTQYF. CDR3 nucleotides: TGCGCCAGCAGTGGGGGCGTTCCATTGGATACGCAGTATTTT.

Details on this clone: Since the CDR3 does not end with the conserved phenylalanine or tryptophan, this likely comes from a read error. No DNA is shown, since the ends of the CDR3 on it are uncertain; the CDR3 is the one TCRdb lists. The CDR3 reads CAISDRDSGMTEL. This rearrangement joins TRBV10-3 to TRBJ1-2. The CDR3 has 13 amino acids, counting both end residues. The germline V gene has CDR1 ENHRY and CDR2 SYGVKD.

The rearrangement links TRBV18 to TRBJ1-2; D perhaps matches TRBD1 (6 bases). Per the germline V gene, CDR1 is KGHSH and CDR2 is LQKENI. The CDR3 has 16 amino acids. V dropped 5 bases and J dropped 2 bases, with 18 bases sitting between them. CDR3 in DNA: TGTGCCAGCTCAGCAGGGGCAGGCGTAGGGAACTATGGCTACACCTTC. This translates into CASSAGAGVGNYGYTF.

The V and J genes are TRBV4-1 and TRBJ2-4; no reliable D call. V was clipped by 0 bases and J by 8 bases, with 14 bases between them. The CDR3 loop spans 15 amino acids. Germline CDR1 is MGHRA and CDR2 is YSYEKL. In nucleotides, the CDR3 is TGCGCCAGCAGCCAAGATACTAAGGGCGTCGACATTCAGTACTTC. Translated, it gives CASSQDTKGVDIQYF.

V gene TRBV27 combines with J gene TRBJ1-6, with TRBD1 matching over 8 bases. In germline, CDR1 is MNHEY, CDR2 SMNVEV (reference sequence). This CDR3 is built from 15 residues. J lost 4 bases, V lost 6 bases, and 5 bases had no gene match. The CDR3 sequence: CASSPGQVYNSPLHF. For the CDR3, the DNA is TGTGCCAGCAGCCCGGGACAGGTTTATAATTCACCCCTCCACTTT.

This rearrangement joins TRBV5-4 to TRBJ2-3, with D perhaps matching TRBD2 (6 bases). Germline values: CDR1 SGHNT, CDR2 YYREEE (reference sequence). The V and J ends lost 2 bases and 5 bases respectively, with 9 bases between them. CDR3 length: 13 residues. The CDR3, as DNA: TGTGCCAGCAGCTTCCAGGGAGGAGATACGCAGTATTTT. The encoded protein is CASSFQGGDTQYF.

The chain combines TRBV7-8 with TRBJ1-5; weak D call: TRBD1 (6 bases). CDR1 SGHVS and CDR2 FQNEAQ come from the germline V gene. V was clipped by 3 bases and J by 4 bases, with 10 bases between them. The CDR3 is 14 amino acids. The CDR3 spells CASSLGQKNQPQHF. The DNA for the CDR3 is TGTGCCAGCAGCTTGGGACAAAAGAATCAGCCCCAGCATTTT.

This clone has only one observation. The sample contains more than one DNA sequence encoding this CDR3. CDR3 coding DNA: TGTGCCAGCAGCGTAGGTGGGGTGACGAACACTGAAGCTTTCTTT. Translated: CASSVGGVTNTEAFF. V and J are TRBV9 and TRBJ1-1; D is uncertain. Germline CDR1 is SGDLS and CDR2 is YYNGEE. The CDR3 loop spans 15 amino acids. V was pared by 0 bases and J by 1 base, with 10 bases between.

The V gene is TRBV5-1, the J gene TRBJ2-7; D is perhaps TRBD1 or TRBD2 (5 bases each). Trimming left V 2 bases short and J 0 bases short, with 12 bases between. Germline V gene data show CDR1 as SGHRS and CDR2 as YFSETQ. The CDR3 is 15 amino acids. In nucleotides, the CDR3 is TGCGCCAGCAGCTTCGAGGGGCGAAGCTCCTACGAGCAGTACTTC. It translates to CASSFEGRSSYEQYF.

The chain's CDR3 is CASSPDSGRAYNEQFF. The CDR3 DNA follows: TGTGCCAGCAGCCCCGATAGCGGGAGGGCCTACAATGAGCAGTTCTTC. The chain couples TRBV7-2 to TRBJ2-1; the match to TRBD2 covers 11 bases. The CDR3 consists of 16 residues. The J segment lost 2 bases and the V segment lost 5 bases, leaving 5 bases of the junction unmatched. In germline, CDR1 is SGHTA, CDR2 FQGNSA.